The rows below give T cell receptor beta chains drawn from one sample of a study of T-cell memory formation after mild COVID-19. TCRdb itself ran the 5' RACE reads through MiXCR, one entry per CDR3 protein. The sample holds tens of thousands of distinct CDR3 sequences, approximately 13% seen once. Sample: PBMCs or a T cell subset sorted from them (not recorded which). The receptors shown here come from an adult woman who had mild COVID-19 (a few samples of this study predate the infection). Cell type and time point are not known. Each CDR3 is given with its conserved first and last residue. Fields, in order: clone size, V gene, D gene, J gene, CDR3 DNA, CDR3 protein. D genes are given only for firm matches. Only part of the rows carry a size: once, few, many, or a class if the clone is expanded.

clone size: few; V gene: TRBV7-9; D gene: .; J gene: TRBJ2-6; CDR3 DNA: TGTGCCAGCAGCCCCCGGGAATTGGAGTCTGGGGCCAACGTCCTGACTTTC; CDR3 protein: CASSPRELESGANVLTF
clone size: .; V gene: TRBV7-2; D gene: .; J gene: TRBJ2-7; CDR3 DNA: TGTGCCAGCAGCGACCCGACAGCCACCTACGAGCAGTACTTC; CDR3 protein: CASSDPTATYEQYF
clone size: few; V gene: TRBV5-1; D gene: TRBD1; J gene: TRBJ2-3; CDR3 DNA: TGCGCCAGCAGCCCGGACAGGGTTACAGATACGCAGTATTTT; CDR3 protein: CASSPDRVTDTQYF
clone size: .; V gene: TRBV29-1; D gene: .; J gene: TRBJ2-3; CDR3 DNA: TGCAGCGTTGAAGAGCGGGGCGGAAGCACAGATACGCAGTATTTT; CDR3 protein: CSVEERGGSTDTQYF
clone size: .; V gene: TRBV7-6; D gene: .; J gene: TRBJ1-4; CDR3 DNA: TGTGCCAGCAGCTTCGGCAGGGGTGGTTTAGAACACGAAAAACTGTTTTTT; CDR3 protein: CASSFGRGGLEHEKLFF
clone size: .; V gene: TRBV7-9; D gene: .; J gene: TRBJ2-7; CDR3 DNA: TGTGCCAGCAGCTTAGCGGGACTGCAATCCTACGAGCAGTACTTC; CDR3 protein: CASSLAGLQSYEQYF
clone size: .; V gene: TRBV5-8; D gene: TRBD1; J gene: TRBJ2-1; CDR3 DNA: TGTGCCAGCAGCGGAATAAACAGGGGAAGGGTCTGGAATGAGCAGTTCTTC; CDR3 protein: CASSGINRGRVWNEQFF
clone size: many; V gene: TRBV5-1; D gene: .; J gene: TRBJ2-5; CDR3 DNA: TGCGCCAGCAGCCCGGGTCTCCAAGAGACCCAGTACTTC; CDR3 protein: CASSPGLQETQYF
clone size: .; V gene: TRBV29-1; D gene: .; J gene: TRBJ1-5; CDR3 DNA: TGCAGCGCCTCGGTCCAACGACATAGCAATCAGCCCCAGCATTTT; CDR3 protein: CSASVQRHSNQPQHF
clone size: few; V gene: TRBV29-1; D gene: .; J gene: TRBJ1-1; CDR3 DNA: TGCAGCGTTGAAGGGACACCTGAAGCTTTCTTT; CDR3 protein: CSVEGTPEAFF
clone size: few; V gene: TRBV12-3/TRBV12-4; D gene: .; J gene: TRBJ2-1; CDR3 DNA: TGTGCCAGCAGTTTAGGCAGTTCCGTGTTCTTC; CDR3 protein: CASSLGSSVFF
clone size: few; V gene: TRBV4-1; D gene: .; J gene: TRBJ2-5; CDR3 DNA: TGCGCCAGCGGACGGGACTCAGGACAGACCCAGTACTTC; CDR3 protein: CASGRDSGQTQYF
clone size: few; V gene: TRBV4-1; D gene: .; J gene: TRBJ1-1; CDR3 DNA: TGCGCCAGCAGCCAAGATCCCGGAATGAACACTGAAGCTTTCTTT; CDR3 protein: CASSQDPGMNTEAFF
clone size: .; V gene: TRBV12-5; D gene: .; J gene: TRBJ2-7; CDR3 DNA: TGTGCTAGTGTTCGACAAGCGGTCGGGTCCTACGAGCAGTACTTC; CDR3 protein: CASVRQAVGSYEQYF
clone size: .; V gene: TRBV24-1; D gene: .; J gene: TRBJ1-3; CDR3 DNA: TGTGCCACCAGTGATTTGCGGCAGGGAAACACCATATATTTT; CDR3 protein: CATSDLRQGNTIYF
clone size: few; V gene: TRBV7-8; D gene: .; J gene: TRBJ1-5; CDR3 DNA: TGTGCCAGCAGCTCCCTGGGGGGGGGTCTACAGCCCCAGCATTTT; CDR3 protein: CASSSLGGGLQPQHF
clone size: .; V gene: TRBV29-1; D gene: .; J gene: TRBJ1-1; CDR3 DNA: TGCAGCCCCATTGGCCCCCCAGGGGCTGAAGCTTTCTTT; CDR3 protein: CSPIGPPGAEAFF
clone size: many; V gene: TRBV4-3; D gene: TRBD2; J gene: TRBJ2-1; CDR3 DNA: TGCGCCAGCAGCCAAGAGTTAAGACTAGCGGGAGAGTTCAGTGAGCAGTTCTTC; CDR3 protein: CASSQELRLAGEFSEQFF
clone size: .; V gene: TRBV4-1; D gene: TRBD2; J gene: TRBJ2-4; CDR3 DNA: TGCGCCAGCAGCCAAATCCCTCATGGGGGGGAAGCCAAAAACATTCAGTACTTC; CDR3 protein: CASSQIPHGGEAKNIQYF
clone size: medium-sized; V gene: TRBV30; D gene: .; J gene: TRBJ1-4; CDR3 DNA: TGTGCCTGGAGTGTACCCATGGATCTTTCGGGCGAAAAACTGTTTTTT; CDR3 protein: CAWSVPMDLSGEKLFF
clone size: few; V gene: TRBV9; D gene: .; J gene: TRBJ2-2; CDR3 DNA: TGTGCCAGCAGCGTACAGGGGGGGACCGGGGAGCTGTTTTTT; CDR3 protein: CASSVQGGTGELFF
clone size: few; V gene: TRBV29-1; D gene: .; J gene: TRBJ2-7; CDR3 DNA: TGCAGCGTTCGGTTGGACGAGCAGTACTTC; CDR3 protein: CSVRLDEQYF
clone size: .; V gene: TRBV15; D gene: .; J gene: TRBJ2-7; CDR3 DNA: TGTGCCACCAGCAGAGAGTCAGGGAACTACGAGCAGTACTTC; CDR3 protein: CATSRESGNYEQYF
clone size: .; V gene: TRBV20-1; D gene: .; J gene: TRBJ2-1; CDR3 DNA: TGCAGTGCCTCCTTTAGACAGGAGCCTTACAATGAGCAGTTCTTC; CDR3 protein: CSASFRQEPYNEQFF
clone size: medium-sized; V gene: TRBV19; D gene: .; J gene: TRBJ2-1; CDR3 DNA: TGTGCCAGTAGTCTAGCGCCAGGCAATGAGCAGTTCTTC; CDR3 protein: CASSLAPGNEQFF
clone size: .; V gene: TRBV13; D gene: .; J gene: TRBJ2-1; CDR3 DNA: TGTGCCAGCAGCCCTAGGGACAACTACAATGAGCAGTTCTTC; CDR3 protein: CASSPRDNYNEQFF
clone size: few; V gene: TRBV5-1; D gene: TRBD1; J gene: TRBJ2-7; CDR3 DNA: TGCGCCAGCAGCTTCGACAGGGCCTTAGACGAGCAGTACTTC; CDR3 protein: CASSFDRALDEQYF
clone size: .; V gene: TRBV7-9; D gene: TRBD1; J gene: TRBJ1-3; CDR3 DNA: TGTGCCAGCAGCACCCCGCGGACAGGGGATTTTAACACCATATATTTT; CDR3 protein: CASSTPRTGDFNTIYF
clone size: few; V gene: TRBV21-1; D gene: .; J gene: TRBJ1-5; CDR3 DNA: TGTGCCAGCAATCGAGGTGACAGGGCGAATCAGCCCCAGCATTTT; CDR3 protein: CASNRGDRANQPQHF
clone size: .; V gene: TRBV7-3; D gene: TRBD1; J gene: TRBJ2-1; CDR3 DNA: TGTGCCAGCAGCCCTTCACAGGGGGCTATAGGTGAGCAGTTCTTC; CDR3 protein: CASSPSQGAIGEQFF
clone size: .; V gene: TRBV7-9; D gene: .; J gene: TRBJ1-1; CDR3 DNA: TGTGCCAGCAGCTCAGGGGACCTGAACACTGAAGCTTTCTTT; CDR3 protein: CASSSGDLNTEAFF
clone size: .; V gene: TRBV7-9; D gene: .; J gene: TRBJ2-1; CDR3 DNA: TGTGCCAGCAGCTTAGTAGCGTCCTACTACAATGAGCAGTTCTTC; CDR3 protein: CASSLVASYYNEQFF
clone size: many; V gene: TRBV5-1; D gene: TRBD2; J gene: TRBJ2-1; CDR3 DNA: TGCGCCAGCAGCTTGTCCCCGCTAGCGGGGGGGCGCAATGAGCAGTTCTTC; CDR3 protein: CASSLSPLAGGRNEQFF
clone size: many; V gene: TRBV20-1; D gene: TRBD2; J gene: TRBJ2-7; CDR3 DNA: TGCAGTGCGTGGACCTCTAGCGGTTACTCCTACGAGCAGTACTTC; CDR3 protein: CSAWTSSGYSYEQYF
clone size: few; V gene: TRBV21-1; D gene: .; J gene: TRBJ1-5; CDR3 DNA: TGTGCCAGCAGCAAGACAGAAGCCAGCAATCAGCCCCAGCATTTT; CDR3 protein: CASSKTEASNQPQHF
clone size: .; V gene: TRBV4-3; D gene: TRBD1; J gene: TRBJ1-1; CDR3 DNA: TGCGCCAGCAGCCTGGGGACAGTGAATATGAACACTGAAGCTTTCTTT; CDR3 protein: CASSLGTVNMNTEAFF